Below are 10 T cell receptor beta chains sequenced from a single sample in a study of molecular identifiers for immune sequencing clone quantification. In TCRdb, the PCR reads were re-called with MiXCR into one record per CDR3 protein. Of about 640,000 distinct CDR3 sequences in the sample, less than 20% were seen once. The sequenced material came from naive CD8+ T cells from blood, with Jurkat cell RNA spiked in. Subset denoted: FACS-sorted CD8+CD4-CCR7+CD45RA+ naive T cells. The receptors were sampled from a human donor in good health. Some libraries in this study had Jurkat cell RNA spiked in.

V is TRBV4-2 and J is TRBJ2-5, with 7 bases aligning to TRBD2. With V trimmed by 0 bases and J by 5 bases, 6 bases remained unmatched. Per the germline V gene, CDR1 is LGHNA and CDR2 is YNFKEQ. This CDR3 comprises 15 residues. CDR3 nucleotides: TGTGCCAGCAGCCAAGAAAGACTAGCAGCGGAGACCCAGTACTTC. Its protein is CASSQERLAAETQYF.

This clonotype was observed many times. This chain connects TRBV20-1 to TRBJ2-7, with D perhaps matching TRBD2 (6 bases). The length of the CDR3 is 14 residues. Trimming took 5 bases from V and 3 from J, leaving 17 bases between them. CDR1 is DFQATT, CDR2 SNEGSKA, per germline (reference sequence). The CDR3: CSARLGEAFYEQYF. CDR3 in DNA: TGCAGTGCTCGACTGGGGGAGGCTTTCTACGAGCAGTACTTC.

This clonotype was detected ten times or more. V usage is TRBV5-1 and J usage is TRBJ2-5; 10 positions match TRBD2. Trimming at V came to 2 bases and at J to 3 bases, leaving 4 bases not matched to a gene. CDR1 and CDR2 from the germline V gene are SGHRS and YFSETQ. This CDR3 region has 15 residues. The CDR3 reads CASSFRTSGEETQYF. DNA of the CDR3: TGCGCCAGCAGCTTCCGGACTAGCGGAGAAGAGACCCAGTACTTC.

This chain joins TRBV12-3 or TRBV12-4 and TRBJ2-7; 8 bases match TRBD1. There are 13 residues in the CDR3. With 7 bases clipped from V and 5 bases from J, the junction kept 7 bases outside the gene matches. The CDR3 bases are TGTGCCAGCAACCGACAGGGGTCAGACGAGCAGTACTTC. Amino acids: CASNRQGSDEQYF.

V and J are TRBV3-1 and TRBJ1-6; no clear D gene. The CDR3 sequence is 16 residues long. The germline V gene encodes CDR1 LGHDT and CDR2 YNNKEL (reference sequence). V dropped 0 bases and J dropped 2 bases, with 8 bases sitting between them. This CDR3 reads CASSQDGQTYNSPLHF. The CDR3 DNA sequence: TGTGCCAGCAGCCAAGATGGGCAAACCTATAATTCACCCCTCCACTTT.

The chain recombines TRBV30 with TRBJ1-1; unclear D gene. Trimming took 1 base from V and 6 from J, leaving 9 bases between them. There are 12 residues in the CDR3. The germline CDR1 and CDR2 sequences are GTSNPN and SVGIG (reference sequence). In DNA, the CDR3 is TGTGCCTGGAGTGGGTGGGCCTCTGAAGCTTTCTTT. This encodes CAWSGWASEAFF.

This clonotype showed up many times. This chain connects TRBV10-2 to TRBJ1-6; D not certain. CDR1 and CDR2 from the germline V gene are WSHSY and SAAADI. V lost 2 bases and J lost 9, with 8 bases in between. This CDR3 spans 13 amino acids. Here the CDR3 DNA reads TGCGCCAGCAGTGAGACAACGGCTTCACCCCTCCACTTT. Translation: CASSETTASPLHF.

The chain links TRBV4-1 to TRBJ2-7, with D possibly TRBD2 on 6 matching bases. The CDR3 runs 14 residues. From germline, CDR1 is MGHRA and CDR2 YSYEKL. V shed 3 bases and J shed 2 bases, with 11 bases lying between them. CDR3 DNA sequence: TGCGCCAGCAGCCAGGGCGGGGCCACCTACGAGCAGTACTTC. It translates to CASSQGGATYEQYF.

This clonotype showed up many times. The chain has TRBV7-2 and TRBJ2-1, with 8 bases aligning to TRBD2. The CDR3 is made up of 14 amino acids. J was trimmed by 7 bases and V by 6 bases; bases with no gene match: 8. Germline values: CDR1 SGHTA, CDR2 FQGNSA. The CDR3 here is CASRAGDSRNEQFF. Here the CDR3 DNA reads TGTGCCAGCAGAGCGGGAGATTCTAGGAATGAGCAGTTCTTC.

This clonotype occurred many times. The rearrangement uses TRBV9 and TRBJ2-7; no clear D gene. Per germline, CDR1 SGDLS and CDR2 YYNGEE. CDR3 length: 15 amino acids. Trimming shortened V by 0 bases and J by 2 bases, and 12 bases separated the two germline ends. CDR3 region: CASSVGAAVAYEQYF. DNA for the CDR3: TGTGCCAGCAGCGTAGGGGCGGCTGTCGCCTACGAGCAGTACTTC.